These 6 T cell receptor beta chains were sequenced from one sample in a study of control samples from healthy donors and cancer patients. The data were produced by immunoSEQ multiplex PCR, yet TCRdb's version contains in-frame clones alone and is incomplete. The sample lists about 120,000 clones, 93% occurring once. Material: blood. The origin of the receptors is a man aged 30-40 years in good health.

The table lists this clone with a few counts. Other DNA sequences from this sample encode an identical CDR3 as well. This chain joins TRBV6-5 and TRBJ1-3; D gene ambiguous. The CDR3 is 14 residues long. Trimming stripped 5 bases from V and 0 bases from J, with 8 bases between. Germline-derived CDR1 and CDR2 are MNHEY and SVGAGI. The CDR3 nucleotides are TGTGCCAGCAGTCTACAGCACTCTGGAAACACCATATATTTT. Protein: CASSLQHSGNTIYF.

The chain uses TRBV13 and TRBJ1-1; D not certain. The CDR3 extends over 13 amino acids. Trimming took 0 bases from V and 9 from J, leaving 11 bases between them. Germline CDR1 is PRHDT and CDR2 is FYEKMQ (reference sequence). The CDR3 is CASSLGGWKQAFF. The CDR3 DNA follows: TGTGCCAGCAGCTTAGGAGGGTGGAAACAAGCTTTCTTT.

V is TRBV2 and J is TRBJ1-5; perhaps TRBD1 as D (5 bases). Germline V CDR1 and CDR2: SNHLY, FYNNEI. With 6 bases removed from V and 0 bases from J, the gap between germline ends came to 12 bases. This CDR3 region has 15 residues. CDR3 residues: CASRRQLYSNQPQHF. The CDR3, as DNA: TGTGCCAGCAGGCGACAGTTATATAGCAATCAGCCCCAGCATTTT.

This chain connects TRBV25-1 to TRBJ2-1, with TRBD1 identical over 8 bases. V lost 3 bases and J lost 11; bases outside the gene matches: 15. CDR3 size: 16 residues. The germline CDR1 and CDR2 sequences are MGHDK and SYGVNS. The CDR3: CASSEFTGGSVNQQFF. The DNA of the CDR3 is TGTGCCAGCAGTGAGTTTACAGGGGGATCCGTTAATCAGCAGTTCTTC.

This clone turned up a few times. The CDR3 bases are TGTGCCAGCAGTTTAAGGGGGATCACCTACAATGAGCAGTTCTTC. Its translation is CASSLRGITYNEQFF. The chain employs TRBV27 and TRBJ2-1; D possibly corresponds to TRBD1 (6 bases). This CDR3 is 15 amino acids long. Germline V gene data show CDR1 as MNHEY and CDR2 as SMNVEV (reference sequence). V was shortened by 2 bases and J by 2 bases, with 10 bases between the two germline ends.

The gene calls are TRBV10-2 and TRBJ2-7, with unresolved D. V was clipped by 0 bases and J by 2 bases, with 11 bases between them. The CDR3 is 15 residues long. The germline CDR1 and CDR2 sequences are WSHSY and SAAADI. For the CDR3, the DNA is TGCGCCAGCAGTGAGTCGCTAGGGCAGGCCTACGAGCAGTACTTC. This codes for CASSESLGQAYEQYF.